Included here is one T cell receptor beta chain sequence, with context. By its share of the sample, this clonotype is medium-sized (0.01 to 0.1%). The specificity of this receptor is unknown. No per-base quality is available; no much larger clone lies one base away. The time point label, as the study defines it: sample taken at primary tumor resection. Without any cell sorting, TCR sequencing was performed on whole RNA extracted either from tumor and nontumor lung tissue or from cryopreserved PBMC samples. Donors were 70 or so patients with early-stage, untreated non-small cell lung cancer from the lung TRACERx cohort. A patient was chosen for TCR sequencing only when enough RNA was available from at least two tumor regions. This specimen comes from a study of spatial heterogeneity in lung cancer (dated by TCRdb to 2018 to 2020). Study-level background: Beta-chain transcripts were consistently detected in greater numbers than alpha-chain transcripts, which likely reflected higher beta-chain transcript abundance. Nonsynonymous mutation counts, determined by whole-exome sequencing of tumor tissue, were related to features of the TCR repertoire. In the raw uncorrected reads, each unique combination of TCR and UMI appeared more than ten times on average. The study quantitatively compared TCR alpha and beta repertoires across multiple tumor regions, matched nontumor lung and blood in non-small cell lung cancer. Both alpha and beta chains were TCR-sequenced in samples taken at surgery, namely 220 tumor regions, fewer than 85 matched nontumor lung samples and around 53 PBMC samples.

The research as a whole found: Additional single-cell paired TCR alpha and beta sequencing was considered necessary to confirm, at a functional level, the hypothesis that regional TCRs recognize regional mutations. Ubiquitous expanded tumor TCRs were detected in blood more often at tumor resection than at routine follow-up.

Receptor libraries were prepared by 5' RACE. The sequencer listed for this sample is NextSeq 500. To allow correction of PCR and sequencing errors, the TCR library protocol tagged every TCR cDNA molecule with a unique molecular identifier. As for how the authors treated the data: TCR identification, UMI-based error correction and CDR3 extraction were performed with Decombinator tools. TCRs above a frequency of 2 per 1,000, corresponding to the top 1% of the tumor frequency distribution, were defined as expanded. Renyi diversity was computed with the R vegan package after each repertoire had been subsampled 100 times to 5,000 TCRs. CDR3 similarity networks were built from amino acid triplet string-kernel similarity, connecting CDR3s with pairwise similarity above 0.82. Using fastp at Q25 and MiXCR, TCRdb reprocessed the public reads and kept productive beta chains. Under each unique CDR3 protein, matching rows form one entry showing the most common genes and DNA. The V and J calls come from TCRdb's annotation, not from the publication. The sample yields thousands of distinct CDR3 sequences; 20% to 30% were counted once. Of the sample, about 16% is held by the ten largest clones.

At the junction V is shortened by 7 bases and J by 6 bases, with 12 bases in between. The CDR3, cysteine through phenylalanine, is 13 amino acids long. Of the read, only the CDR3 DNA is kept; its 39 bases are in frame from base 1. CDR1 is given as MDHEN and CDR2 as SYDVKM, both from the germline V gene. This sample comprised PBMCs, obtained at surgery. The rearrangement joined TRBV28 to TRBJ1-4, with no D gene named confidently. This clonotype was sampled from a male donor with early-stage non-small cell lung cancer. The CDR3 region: CASTGGQDEKLFF. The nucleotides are TGTGCCAGCACAGGTGGCCAGGATGAAAAACTGTTTTTT.